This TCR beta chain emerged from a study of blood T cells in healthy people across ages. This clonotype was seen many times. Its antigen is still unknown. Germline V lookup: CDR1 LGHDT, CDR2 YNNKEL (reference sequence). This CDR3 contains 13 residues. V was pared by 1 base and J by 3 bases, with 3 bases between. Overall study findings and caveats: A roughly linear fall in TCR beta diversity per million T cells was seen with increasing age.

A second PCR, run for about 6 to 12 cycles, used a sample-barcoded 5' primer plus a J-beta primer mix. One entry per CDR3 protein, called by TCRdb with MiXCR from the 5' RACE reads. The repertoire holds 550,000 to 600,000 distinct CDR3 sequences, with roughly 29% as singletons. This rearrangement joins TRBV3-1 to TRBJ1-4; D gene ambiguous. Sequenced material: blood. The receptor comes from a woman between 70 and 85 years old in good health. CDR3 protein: CASSQVSNEKLFF. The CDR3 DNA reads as TGTGCCAGCAGCCAAGTTTCTAATGAAAAACTGTTTTTT.